This T cell receptor beta chain emerged from a study of shared clonotypes between healthy human individuals. Whole-study results and caveats: The expectation was that sequencing depth would affect clonotype sharing among donors.

As to this clone: What it binds is not known. With only one base between it and a far larger clone, this is likely a read error.

V was shortened by 2 bases and J by 3 bases, with 11 bases between the two germline ends. CDR1 and CDR2 (germline): MNHEY, SMNVEV (reference sequence). The CDR3 is 14 residues long. The replicate PCRs on unsorted PBMC were given 250 to 300 ng DNA, which is 27,000 or so T cell genomes. Unsorted PBMCs provided DNA that was sequenced on ten immunoSEQ deep assay plates. The protocol was immunoSEQ multiplex PCR, while the TCRdb copy is restricted to in-frame clones and leaves out a portion. There are hundreds of thousands of clones in the sample; approximately 80% occur only once, and 12% lies in the top ten. Caucasian adults residing in Nashville, Tennessee made up all the donors.

The TCR comes from a woman between 35 and 50 years old in good health. Some clones in this sample may be carry-over from other donors' samples. V and J are TRBV27 and TRBJ2-7; D unclear. The sample comprised PBMCs. The CDR3 sequence is CASSLNRVNYEQYF. As DNA, the CDR3 is TGTGCCAGCAGTTTAAACAGAGTTAACTACGAGCAGTACTTC.